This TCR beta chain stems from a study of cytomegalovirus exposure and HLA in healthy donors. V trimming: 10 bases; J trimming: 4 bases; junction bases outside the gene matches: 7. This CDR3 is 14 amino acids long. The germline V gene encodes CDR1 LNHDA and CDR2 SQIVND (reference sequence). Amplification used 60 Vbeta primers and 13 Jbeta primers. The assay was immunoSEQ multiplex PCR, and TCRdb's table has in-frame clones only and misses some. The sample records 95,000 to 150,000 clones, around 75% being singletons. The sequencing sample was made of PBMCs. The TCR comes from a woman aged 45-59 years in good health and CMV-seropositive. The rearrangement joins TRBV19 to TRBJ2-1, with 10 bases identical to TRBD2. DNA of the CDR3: TGTGCCACCGCCGAACTAGCGGGATACAATGAGCAGTTCTTC. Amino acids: CATAELAGYNEQFF.